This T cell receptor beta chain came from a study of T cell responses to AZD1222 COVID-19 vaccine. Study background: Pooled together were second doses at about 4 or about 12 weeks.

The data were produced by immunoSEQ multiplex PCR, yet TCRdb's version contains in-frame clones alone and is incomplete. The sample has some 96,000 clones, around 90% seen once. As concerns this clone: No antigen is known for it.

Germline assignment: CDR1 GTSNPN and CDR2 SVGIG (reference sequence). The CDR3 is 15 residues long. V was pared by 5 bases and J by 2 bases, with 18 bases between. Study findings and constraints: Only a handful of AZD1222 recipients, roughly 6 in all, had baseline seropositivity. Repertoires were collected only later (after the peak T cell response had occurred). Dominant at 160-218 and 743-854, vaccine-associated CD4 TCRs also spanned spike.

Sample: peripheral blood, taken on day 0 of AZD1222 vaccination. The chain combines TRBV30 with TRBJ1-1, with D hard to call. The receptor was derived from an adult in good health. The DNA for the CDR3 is TGTGCCTGGGGGCACTTTCCCCTAAGAAACACTGAAGCTTTCTTT. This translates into CAWGHFPLRNTEAFF.